Following are 8 T cell receptor beta chains from one sample sequenced in a study of identical twins listed by TCRdb under 2016. The method behind the library was 5' RACE. Data came from an Illumina HiSeq 2000. TCRdb applied fastp at Q25 and MiXCR to the public reads, then kept only in-frame beta chains. Here each entry gathers all rows of one CDR3 protein and keeps the most common genes and DNA. The table for this sample lists 1.5 million to 2 million distinct CDR3 sequences; under 35% of them were counted only once. More than 0.25% of the sample is in the top ten clones. The sequenced sample consisted of cord blood. The origin of the receptors is a newborn girl in good health.

This clonotype was seen a few times. The chain recombines TRBV5-1 with TRBJ2-3; TRBD2 agrees at 12 bases. V dropped 0 bases and J dropped 6; count of bases not matched to a gene: 8. This CDR3 comprises 17 residues. CDR1 is SGHRS, CDR2 YFSETQ, per germline. The CDR3 DNA is TGCGCCAGCAGCTTGGTAGGACTAGCGGGACTTGATGATACGCAGTATTTT. Its translation is CASSLVGLAGLDDTQYF. Variable domain in full (rest from reference TRBV5-1 and TRBJ2-3): KAGVTQTPRYLIKTRGQQVTLSCSPISGHRSVSWYQQTPGQGLQFLFEYFSETQRNKGNFPGRFSGRQFSNSRSEMNVSTLELGDSALYLCASSLVGLAGLDDTQYFGPGTRLTVL.

This clonotype was recorded a few times. V gene TRBV7-2 combines with J gene TRBJ1-6; D remains ambiguous. The length of the CDR3 is 17 residues. Trimming stripped 2 bases from V and 0 bases from J, with 11 bases between. Germline V lookup: CDR1 SGHTA, CDR2 FQGNSA. The CDR3 loop reads CASSLSRFLSYNSPLHF. In DNA, the CDR3 is TGTGCCAGCAGCTTATCACGGTTCCTCTCCTATAATTCACCCCTCCACTTT.

The J gene is TRBJ2-3, the V gene TRBV4-2; the match to TRBD2 covers 8 bases. Germline loops: CDR1 LGHNA, CDR2 YNFKEQ. This CDR3 has 17 amino acids. With 0 bases clipped from V and 3 bases from J, the junction kept 8 bases outside the gene matches. As DNA, the CDR3 is TGTGCCAGCAGCCAAGATGGGGCGGGGGGACGGACAGATACGCAGTATTTT. It yields the protein CASSQDGAGGRTDTQYF.

This clonotype was seen a few times. V gene TRBV7-9 combines with J gene TRBJ1-4; TRBD1 matches 7 bases. The CDR3 totals 13 residues. J gave up 4 bases and V 9 bases, and 5 bases lay outside the gene matches. The germline CDR1 and CDR2 sequences are SEHNR and FQNEAQ (reference sequence). CDR3 region: CASTGTVNEKLFF. As DNA, the CDR3 is TGTGCCAGTACCGGGACAGTTAATGAAAAACTGTTTTTT.

This clonotype was observed a few times. The chain carries TRBV7-2 and TRBJ1-1, with a tentative D call TRBD1 (6 bases). From germline, CDR1 is SGHTA and CDR2 FQGNSA. The CDR3 has 15 amino acids. The V and J ends lost 0 bases and 1 base respectively, with 9 bases between them. CDR3 loop: CASSLAPRGNTEAFF. The CDR3 DNA follows: TGTGCCAGCAGCTTAGCGCCCAGGGGGAACACTGAAGCTTTCTTT. Drawing the rest from reference TRBV7-2 and TRBJ1-1, the complete variable domain is GAGVSQSPSNKVTEKGKDVELRCDPISGHTALYWYRQSLGQGLEFLIYFQGNSAPDKSGLPSDRFSAERTGGSVSTLTIQRTQQEDSAVYLCASSLAPRGNTEAFFGQGTRLTVV.

This clonotype was found many times. The rearrangement joins TRBV20-1 to TRBJ2-7, with no clear D. Looked up from germline, CDR1 is DFQATT and CDR2 is SNEGSKA (reference sequence). V gave up 6 bases and J gave up 2 bases, with 8 bases separating them. The CDR3 spans 11 residues. For the CDR3, the DNA is TGCAGTGCCCCCTTTGCCTACGAGCAGTACTTC. It is translated as CSAPFAYEQYF.

The rearrangement joins TRBV2 to TRBJ1-5; the match to TRBD1 covers 7 bases. The CDR3 covers 13 residues. The V and J ends lost 10 bases and 0 bases, in that order; junction bases with no gene match: 3. Germline V gene sequence: CDR1 SNHLY, CDR2 FYNNEI. The CDR3 coding sequence is TGTGCCATCCAGGGGGATAGCAATCAGCCCCAGCATTTT. This translates into CAIQGDSNQPQHF.

This clonotype was observed at least ten times. The chain has TRBV11-2 and TRBJ2-1; no definite D call. The CDR3 is 13 residues long. The germline V and J ends were trimmed by 2 bases and 10 bases, with 12 bases remaining between them. CDR1 and CDR2 from the germline V gene are SGHAT and FQNNGV. In nucleotides, the CDR3 is TGTGCCAGCAGCTTAATTCCCATCGCGGAGCAGTTCTTC. Its translation: CASSLIPIAEQFF.